Sequencing of this TCR beta chain was carried out in a study of early T cells in non-severe SARS-CoV-2 infection (TCRdb year 2021). Notes on the research overall: Because TCR sequencing was done on bulk RNA from unsorted whole blood, the alpha and beta chains could not be paired.

Overall study outcomes, separate from this receptor: VDJdb matching was skewed toward anti-spike CD8 responses and likely underestimated virus-specific expansions by missing private and CD4 specificities.

This clonotype appeared many times. Which antigen it targets is not known. One base away there is no much larger clone; base qualities are not given. V lost 3 bases and J lost 7 bases; the stretch between them is 16 bases long. Per the germline V gene, SQVTM is the CDR1 and ANQGSEA is the CDR2. Inclusive of the bounding cysteine and phenylalanine, the CDR3 is 13 residues long. The kept DNA is CDR3 alone, 39 bases in frame from the first base. The library was generated by 5' RACE. The run used a NextSeq 500. Unique molecular identifiers were attached to individual cDNA molecules in the TCR library protocol so that sequencing error and PCR bias could be corrected. Sequencing covered both TCR alpha and beta chains, and within each sample the abundances of alpha and beta sequences were tightly co-correlated. The authors' pipeline ran thus. Decombinator V4 was used to annotate TCR sequences for V gene, J gene and CDR3. Expanded TCRs were defined as changing significantly between any two time points under a Poisson model with p below 0.0001. TCR abundances were normalised to the total number of TCRs sequenced in each sample and reported as counts per million. TRAV1-2 paired with TRAJ12, TRAJ20 or TRAJ33 defined MAIT TCRs, while TRAV10 paired with TRAJ18 defined iNKT TCRs. A search of VDJdb, accessed on 1 November 2021, was run for TCRs annotated to CMV, EBV and SARS-CoV-2, with TCRs annotated for multiple antigens excluded. The raw public data were reprocessed by TCRdb itself: fastp quality trimming at Q25, MiXCR clonotype calling, in-frame beta chains only. Each CDR3 protein gets just one entry, which takes the most common genes and DNA from the rows behind it. The V and J calls come from TCRdb's annotation, not from the publication. The sample table holds more than 35,000 distinct CDR3 sequences, of which 11% were seen once. Of the sample, 21% falls within the top ten clones.

This was a case-control study nested in a cohort of healthcare workers in London, UK, who had nasopharyngeal swab PCR tests and blood samples taken every week. Between 23 and 31 March 2020, the week of the UK lockdown, healthcare workers were enrolled and then followed up weekly for as long as 16 weeks. The sequence was obtained from an adult who was a healthcare worker with PCR-confirmed SARS-CoV-2 infection or an uninfected control (not recorded which). Sequenced sample: whole blood. The chain employs TRBV29-1 and TRBJ2-7, with a weak D call of TRBD2 (6 bases match). The CDR3 has the sequence CSVELAGLMEQYF. The nucleotide sequence is TGCAGCGTTGAGCTTGCGGGACTGATGGAGCAGTACTTC.